The clone carrying this T cell receptor beta chain was seen a single time. Its antigen is currently unknown. Trimming pared 6 bases from V and 1 base from J, leaving 15 bases between. This CDR3 has 15 amino acids. CDR1 and CDR2 (germline): SEHNR, FQNEAQ (reference sequence). The data belong to a study of T cell repertoires in cytomegalovirus infection. Study context: Alongside well-studied HLA-B-restricted CMV epitopes, recently identified HLA-C-restricted CMV epitopes were also used. Shared public TCR beta signatures pointed to both CMV infection and a matching HLA type. Study findings and constraints: Cumulative public TCR beta family frequency identified carriers of CMV plus the relevant HLA. CMV-specific TCR beta clonotypes restricted by HLA-C were the ones dominating the ex vivo response.

TCRdb independently ran MiXCR on the reads; one entry per CDR3 protein. This sample has around 570,000 distinct CDR3 sequences; almost 40% occur once, and the top ten carry 48%. The chain carries TRBV7-9 and TRBJ1-1; no clear D. The TCR sequence derives from a human donor in good health (CMV status not recorded). Some clones in this sample may be carry-over from other donors' samples. The sequences come from cultured PBMCs, collected from culture after CMV antigen stimulation. The CDR3 DNA follows: TGTGCCAGCAGATTCCCTCTGGACCGGAACACTGAAGCTTTCTTT. It is translated as CASRFPLDRNTEAFF.